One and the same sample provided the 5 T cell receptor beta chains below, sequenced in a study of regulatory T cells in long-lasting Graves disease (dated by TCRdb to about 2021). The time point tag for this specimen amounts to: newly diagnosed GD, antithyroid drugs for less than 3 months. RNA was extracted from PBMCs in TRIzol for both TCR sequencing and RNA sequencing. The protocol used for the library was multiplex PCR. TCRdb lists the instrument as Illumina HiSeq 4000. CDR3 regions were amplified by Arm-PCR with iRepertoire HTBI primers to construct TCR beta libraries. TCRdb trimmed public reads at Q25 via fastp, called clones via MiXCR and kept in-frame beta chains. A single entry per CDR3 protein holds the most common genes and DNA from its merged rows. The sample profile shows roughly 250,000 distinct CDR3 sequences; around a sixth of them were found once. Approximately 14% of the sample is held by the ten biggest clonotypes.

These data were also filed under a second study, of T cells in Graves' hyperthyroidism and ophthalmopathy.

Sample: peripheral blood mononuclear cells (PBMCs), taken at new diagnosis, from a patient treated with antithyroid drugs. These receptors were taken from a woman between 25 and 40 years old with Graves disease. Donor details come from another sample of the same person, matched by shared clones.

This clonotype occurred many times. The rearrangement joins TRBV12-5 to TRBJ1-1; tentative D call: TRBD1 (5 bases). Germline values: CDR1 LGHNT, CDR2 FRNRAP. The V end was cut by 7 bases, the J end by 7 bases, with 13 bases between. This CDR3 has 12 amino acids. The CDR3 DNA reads TGTGCTAGTGCCCCCGACAGTGGTGAAGCTTTCTTT. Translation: CASAPDSGEAFF.

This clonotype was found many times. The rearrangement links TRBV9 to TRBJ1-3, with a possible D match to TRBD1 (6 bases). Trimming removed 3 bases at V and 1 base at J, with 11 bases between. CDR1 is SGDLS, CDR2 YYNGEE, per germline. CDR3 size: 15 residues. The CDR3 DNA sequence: TGTGCCAGCAGCGCCGGGGGCGGTTCTGGAAACACCATATATTTT. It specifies CASSAGGGSGNTIYF.

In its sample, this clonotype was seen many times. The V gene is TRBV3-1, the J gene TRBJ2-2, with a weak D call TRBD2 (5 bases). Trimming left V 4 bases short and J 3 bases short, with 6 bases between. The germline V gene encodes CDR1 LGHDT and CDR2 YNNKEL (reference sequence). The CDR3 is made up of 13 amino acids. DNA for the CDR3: TGTGCCAGCAGCCCGGGGTACACCGGGGAGCTGTTTTTT. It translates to CASSPGYTGELFF.

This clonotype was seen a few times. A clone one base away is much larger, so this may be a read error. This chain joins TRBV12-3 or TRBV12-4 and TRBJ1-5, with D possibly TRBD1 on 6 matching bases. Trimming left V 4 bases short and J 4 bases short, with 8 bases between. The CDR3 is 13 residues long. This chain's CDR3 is CASSSGENQPQHF. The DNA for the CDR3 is TGTGCCAGCAGTTCAGGGGAGAATCAGCCCCAGCATTTT.

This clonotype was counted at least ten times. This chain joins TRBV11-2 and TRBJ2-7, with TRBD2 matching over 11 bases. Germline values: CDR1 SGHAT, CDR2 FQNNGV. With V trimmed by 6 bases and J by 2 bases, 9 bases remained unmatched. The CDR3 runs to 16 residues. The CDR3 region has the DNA TGTGCCAGCAGACATACACTAGCGGGGGTTACCTACGAGCAGTACTTC. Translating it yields CASRHTLAGVTYEQYF. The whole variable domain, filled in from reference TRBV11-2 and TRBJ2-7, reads EAGVAQSPRYKIIEKRQSVAFWCNPISGHATLYWYQQILGQGPKLLIQFQNNGVVDDSQLPKDRFSAERLKGVDSTLKIQPAKLEDSAVYLCASRHTLAGVTYEQYFGPGTRLTVT.